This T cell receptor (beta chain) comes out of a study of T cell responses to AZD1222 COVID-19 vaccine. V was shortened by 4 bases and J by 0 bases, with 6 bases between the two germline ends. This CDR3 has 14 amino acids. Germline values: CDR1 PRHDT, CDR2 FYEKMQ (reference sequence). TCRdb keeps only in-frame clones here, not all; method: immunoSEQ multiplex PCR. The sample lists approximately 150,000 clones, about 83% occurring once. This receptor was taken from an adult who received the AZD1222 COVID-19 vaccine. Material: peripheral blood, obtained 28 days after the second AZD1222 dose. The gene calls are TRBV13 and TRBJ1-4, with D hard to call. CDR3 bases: TGTGCCAGCAGCTCCCATGCAACTAATGAAAAACTGTTTTTT. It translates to CASSSHATNEKLFF.